Included here is one T cell receptor (beta chain) sequence, with context. The antigen remains undetermined. Sequencing was performed with immunoSEQ multiplex PCR; in TCRdb, only in-frame clones are kept and a portion is missing. The profile covers approximately 80,000 clones, with around 89% appearing a single time and 5% to 6% taken by the ten largest. The sample belongs to a study of T cell responses to AZD1222 COVID-19 vaccine. Study-level findings and limits: The reported proportion of spike-specific TCRs targeting unmutated variant regions was nearly half. There were repertoire samples only from the period after the peak T cell response.

The V gene lost 2 bases and the J gene lost 5 bases, with 9 bases spanning the gap. Per the germline V gene, CDR1 is GTSNPN and CDR2 is SVGIG (reference sequence). CDR3 length: 13 residues. The sequence was collected from an adult in good health. The material was peripheral blood, obtained on day 0 of AZD1222 vaccination. The chain carries TRBV30 and TRBJ2-2; weak D call: TRBD2 (5 bases). CDR3 bases: TGTGCCTGGAGTTCGGAGGTTACCGGGGAGCTGTTTTTT. Amino acids: CAWSSEVTGELFF.